This TCR beta chain was documented in a study of blood T cell repertoires in COVID-19. The wider study: COVID-19 samples, acute and convalescent, were from the United States, Italy and Spain.

In germline, CDR1 is LGHNA, CDR2 YNFKEQ. The J segment lost 3 bases and the V segment lost 4 bases, leaving 10 bases of the junction unmatched. There are 17 residues in the CDR3. Ages ranged from about 18 to 89 years, with residence in around 24 US areas. Donors in Cohort 3 who had recovered were those with two negative PCRs, healthcare professional clearance, or resolution of their symptoms. Sequenced by immunoSEQ multiplex PCR; TCRdb stores in-frame clones only, minus some. The sample has about 270,000 clones; around 91% are singletons. The sequence was collected from a woman between 18 and 30 years old who had recovered from COVID-19. The chain uses TRBV4-2 and TRBJ2-3; 10 nucleotides agree with TRBD2. The sequenced sample consisted of PBMCs or T cells enriched from blood (not recorded which). The CDR3 here is CASSLLPSGGPTDTQYF. As DNA, the CDR3 is TGTGCCAGCAGCCTTCTCCCTAGCGGGGGACCTACAGATACGCAGTATTTT.